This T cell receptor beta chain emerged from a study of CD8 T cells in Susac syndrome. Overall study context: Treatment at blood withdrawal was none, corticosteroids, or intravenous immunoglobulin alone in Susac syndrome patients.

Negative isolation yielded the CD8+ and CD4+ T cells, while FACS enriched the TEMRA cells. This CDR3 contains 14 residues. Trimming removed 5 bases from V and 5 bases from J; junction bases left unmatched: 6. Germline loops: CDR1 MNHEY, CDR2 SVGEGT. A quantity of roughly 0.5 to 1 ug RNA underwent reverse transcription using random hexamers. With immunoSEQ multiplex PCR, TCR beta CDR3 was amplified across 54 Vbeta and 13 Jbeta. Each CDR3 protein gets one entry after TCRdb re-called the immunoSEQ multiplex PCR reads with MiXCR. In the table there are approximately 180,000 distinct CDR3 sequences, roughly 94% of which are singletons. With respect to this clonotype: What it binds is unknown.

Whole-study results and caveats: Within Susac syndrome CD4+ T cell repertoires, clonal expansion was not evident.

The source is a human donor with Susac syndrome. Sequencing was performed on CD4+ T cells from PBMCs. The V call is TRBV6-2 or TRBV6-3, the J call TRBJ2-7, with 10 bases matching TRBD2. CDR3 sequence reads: CASSRTSGINEQYF. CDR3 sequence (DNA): TGTGCCAGCAGTCGCACTAGCGGGATTAACGAGCAGTACTTC.